This T cell receptor (beta chain) appears in the sequencing data of a study of neoadjuvant nivolumab and ipilimumab in lung cancer. V lost 1 base to trimming and J lost 0 bases; unmatched junction nucleotides: 6. Germline V gene data show CDR1 as LNHDA and CDR2 as SQIVND (reference sequence). The CDR3 is made up of 16 amino acids. Data came from immunoSEQ multiplex PCR; TCRdb stores just in-frame clones and leaves some out. The table includes 39,000 or so clones, 89% detected once. The sequenced sample was peripheral blood, obtained before neoadjuvant nivolumab, alone or with ipilimumab. This sequence joins TRBV19 and TRBJ2-7; 7 nucleotides agree with TRBD1. This receptor was identified in an adult with non-small cell lung cancer. This CDR3 reads CASSIGQGRSSYEQYF. The CDR3 DNA reads TGTGCCAGTAGTATAGGACAGGGAAGAAGCTCCTACGAGCAGTACTTC. The whole variable domain, filled in from reference TRBV19 and TRBJ2-7, reads DGGITQSPKYLFRKEGQNVTLSCEQNLNHDAMYWYRQDPGQGLRLIYYSQIVNDFQKGDIAEGYSVSREKKESFPLTVTSAQKNPTAFYLCASSIGQGRSSYEQYFGPGTRLTVT.